This T cell receptor beta chain was found in a study of cytomegalovirus exposure and HLA in healthy donors. V gave up 2 bases and J gave up 6 bases, with 11 bases separating them. In germline, CDR1 is SGHNT, CDR2 YYREEE (reference sequence). The CDR3 is 13 amino acids. The PCR was carried out with 60 Vbeta primers and 13 Jbeta primers. The method was immunoSEQ multiplex PCR; TCRdb's version includes in-frame clones alone and lacks a portion of them. The sample lists 110,000 to 150,000 clones, approximately 77% occurring once. This clone was detected a few times. This TCR came from a woman aged 50 to 60 in good health and CMV-seronegative. The specimen sequenced was PBMCs. This chain uses TRBV5-4 with TRBJ1-2; D gene unclear. The CDR3 DNA is TGTGCCAGCAGCTTACGGGTTCGAAATGGCTACACCTTC. Translated, it gives CASSLRVRNGYTF.